This T cell receptor beta chain appears in the sequencing data of a study of CD8 T cells in Susac syndrome. While CD8+ and CD4+ T cells were isolated negatively, TEMRA cells were enriched by FACS. V dropped 2 bases and J dropped 5 bases, with 13 bases sitting between them. Germline CDR1 reads SGHVS; CDR2 reads FNYEAQ. There are 14 residues in the CDR3. Random hexamers were used to reverse transcribe an amount of roughly 0.45 to 1 ug RNA. With immunoSEQ multiplex PCR, TCR beta CDR3 was amplified across 54 Vbeta and 13 Jbeta. TCRdb redid the calling of the immunoSEQ multiplex PCR reads with MiXCR, one entry per CDR3 protein. The top ten clones hold 0.18% of a sample with 250,000 to 300,000 distinct CDR3 sequences, 75% to 90% of them seen once.

This sequence originates from a human donor with multiple sclerosis. Sequencing input: CD8+ T cells from PBMCs. The rearrangement uses TRBV7-6 and TRBJ2-7; D is unresolved. Written as DNA, the CDR3 is TGTGCCAGCAGCTTAAGTATGGGATCCAACGAGCAGTACTTC. This encodes CASSLSMGSNEQYF.